The 10 T cell receptor beta chains reported below all come from one sample, sequenced in a study of Ad26.COV2.S vaccination and SARS-CoV-2 variants. Treatment meaning: roughly 19 received Ad26.COV2.S at low or high dose, single or two shots; 5 received placebo; per-sample allocation not given. Specimens were obtained on day 63 following the first vaccine or placebo injection. The protocol was immunoSEQ multiplex PCR, while the TCRdb copy is restricted to in-frame clones and leaves out a portion. The sample consists of fewer than 400,000 clones, approximately 91% of them appearing once. This specimen was peripheral blood, taken in a trial of Ad26.COV2.S vaccine versus placebo. Receptors were obtained from a person between 18 and 65 years old who received the Ad26.COV2.S COVID-19 vaccine or a placebo.

The gene calls are TRBV4-3 and TRBJ1-1; TRBD1 is a possible D gene (6 bases). Germline loops: CDR1 LGHNA, CDR2 YSLEER. V was trimmed by 0 bases and J by 10 bases, leaving 18 bases between them. This CDR3 comprises 15 residues. In DNA form, the CDR3 reads TGCGCCAGCAGCCAAGAGTGGGGGGGCGGTCGCGGAGCTTTCTTT. Translation: CASSQEWGGGRGAFF.

The V gene is TRBV5-1, the J gene TRBJ1-4; D is undetermined. The V gene's germline CDR1 is SGHRS and CDR2 YFSETQ. This CDR3 is built from 13 residues. Trimming cost V 7 bases and J 5 bases, with 12 bases left between them. In DNA form, the CDR3 reads TGCGCCAGCTCGGCCCGGACGAATGAAAAACTGTTTTTT. Amino acids: CASSARTNEKLFF.

This chain links TRBV6-5 with TRBJ2-7; the match to TRBD1 covers 10 bases. Trimming took 8 bases from V and 4 from J; bases not matched to a gene: 8. The CDR3 totals 14 residues. Germline values: CDR1 MNHEY, CDR2 SVGAGI. This CDR3 is CASRRGTGVYEQYF. The CDR3 DNA is TGTGCCAGCCGGCGGGGGACAGGGGTTTACGAGCAGTACTTC.

The chain is built from TRBV10-3 and TRBJ1-5; possibly TRBD1 for D (5 bases). Germline V gives CDR1 ENHRY, CDR2 SYGVKD. The CDR3 is made up of 14 amino acids. Trimming took off 11 bases at V and 6 bases at J, with 20 bases between the two ends. CDR3 coding DNA: TGTGCCTCCAGCGGGGGGGAGGGCTCTCAGCCCCAGCATTTT. This translates into CASSGGEGSQPQHF.

The V call is TRBV15, the J call TRBJ2-7; D not certain. This CDR3 has 15 residues. Germline CDR1 LNHNV, CDR2 YYDKDF (reference sequence). The germline V and J ends were trimmed by 2 bases and 5 bases, with 16 bases remaining between them. CDR3 region: CATSRYRVSSDEQYF. CDR3 sequence (DNA): TGTGCCACCAGCAGATATAGGGTCTCCTCAGACGAGCAGTACTTC.

The chain is built from TRBV5-8 and TRBJ2-7, with D uncertain. The CDR3 totals 14 residues. The V gene lost 4 bases and the J gene lost 2 bases, with 13 bases spanning the gap. Germline CDR1 SGHTS, CDR2 YDEGEE. CDR3 region: CASSGVASTYEQYF. CDR3 DNA sequence: TGTGCCAGCAGCGGAGTCGCTTCCACCTACGAGCAGTACTTC.

The chain carries TRBV5-4 and TRBJ2-5; D is perhaps TRBD1 or TRBD2 (5 bases each). There are 13 residues in the CDR3. Trimming shortened V by 7 bases and J by 5 bases, and 15 bases separated the two germline ends. CDR1 and CDR2 from the germline V gene are SGHNT and YYREEE (reference sequence). The CDR3 region has the DNA TGTGCCAGCGGCGATCGGGGCCACGAGACCCAGTACTTC. It codes for CASGDRGHETQYF.

J is TRBJ1-6 and V is TRBV3-1 (or the pseudogene TRBV3-2), with D perhaps TRBD1 (5 bases). V shed 0 bases and J shed 8 bases, with 11 bases lying between them. This CDR3 has 15 amino acids. CDR1 is LGHDT, CDR2 YNNKEL, per germline (reference sequence). CDR3 DNA sequence: TGTGCCAGCAGCCAAGACAGGGAAGGGGATTCACCCCTCCACTTT. Protein: CASSQDREGDSPLHF.

The rearrangement links TRBV6-4 to TRBJ2-1; 11 bases fit TRBD2. Germline V lookup: CDR1 MRHNA, CDR2 SNTAGT. The CDR3 runs 16 residues. The V gene end was trimmed by 5 bases and the J gene end by 4 bases; junction bases not matched to a gene: 7. The CDR3 loop reads CASSSSGTSGYNEQFF. Here the CDR3 DNA reads TGTGCCAGCAGTTCAAGCGGGACTAGCGGATACAATGAGCAGTTCTTC.

J is TRBJ2-2 and V is TRBV11-2; D possibly matches TRBD1 or TRBD2 (6 bases each). V lost 1 base, J lost 11 bases, and 14 bases lay in between. Germline CDR1 reads SGHAT; CDR2 reads FQNNGV. The CDR3 spans 14 residues. In nucleotides, the CDR3 is TGTGCCAGCAGCTTAGGCCCGCGGGACAATGAGCTGTTTTTT. This encodes CASSLGPRDNELFF.